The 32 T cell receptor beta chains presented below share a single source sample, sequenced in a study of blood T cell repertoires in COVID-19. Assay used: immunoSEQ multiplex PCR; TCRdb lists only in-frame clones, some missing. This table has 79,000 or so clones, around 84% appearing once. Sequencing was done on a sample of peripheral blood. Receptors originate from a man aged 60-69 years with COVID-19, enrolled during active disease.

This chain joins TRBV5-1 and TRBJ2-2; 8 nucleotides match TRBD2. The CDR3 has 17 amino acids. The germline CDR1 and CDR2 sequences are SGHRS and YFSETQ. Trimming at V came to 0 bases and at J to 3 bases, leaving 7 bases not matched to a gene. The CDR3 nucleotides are TGCGCCAGCAGCTTGGCCCGAAGCGGGAGTGACACCGGGGAGCTGTTTTTT. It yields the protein CASSLARSGSDTGELFF.

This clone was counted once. DNA of the CDR3: TGTGCCAGCGGGGGGGGCCGCACCGGGGAGCTGTTTTTT. Its translation: CASGGGRTGELFF. V gene TRBV11-1 combines with J gene TRBJ2-2, with D perhaps matching TRBD2 (7 bases). In germline, CDR1 is SGHAT, CDR2 FQDESV (reference sequence). This CDR3 region has 13 residues. The V and J ends lost 8 bases and 4 bases respectively, with 11 bases between them.

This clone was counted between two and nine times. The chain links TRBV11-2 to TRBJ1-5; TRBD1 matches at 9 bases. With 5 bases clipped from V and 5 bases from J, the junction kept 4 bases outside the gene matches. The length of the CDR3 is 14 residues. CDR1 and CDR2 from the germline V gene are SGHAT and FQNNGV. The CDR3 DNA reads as TGTGCCAGCAGCCCGGGGACAGGGTATCAGCCCCAGCATTTT. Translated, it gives CASSPGTGYQPQHF.

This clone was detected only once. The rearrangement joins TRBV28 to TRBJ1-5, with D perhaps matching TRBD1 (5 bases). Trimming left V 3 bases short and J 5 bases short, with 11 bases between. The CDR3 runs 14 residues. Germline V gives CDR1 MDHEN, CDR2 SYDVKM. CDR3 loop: CASSFDSRYQPQHF. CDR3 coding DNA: TGTGCCAGCAGTTTCGACAGCCGATATCAGCCCCAGCATTTT.

In nucleotides, the CDR3 is TGTGCCAGCAGCCAAGGGGACAGGGCAAAACTGTTTTTT. It translates to CASSQGDRAKLFF. The J gene is TRBJ1-4, the V gene TRBV3-1 (or the pseudogene TRBV3-2), with 9 bases fitting TRBD1. The CDR3 length is 13 residues. Germline V lookup: CDR1 LGHDT, CDR2 YNNKEL (reference sequence). The J segment lost 10 bases and the V segment lost 1 base, leaving 1 base of the junction unmatched.

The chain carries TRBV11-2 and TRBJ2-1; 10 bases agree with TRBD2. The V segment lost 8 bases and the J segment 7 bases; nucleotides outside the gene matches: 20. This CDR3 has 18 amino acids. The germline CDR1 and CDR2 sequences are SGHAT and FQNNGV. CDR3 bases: TGTGCCAGCCGCCCGGCTAGCGGGAGACGGTACAGGGCGAATGAGCAGTTCTTC. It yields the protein CASRPASGRRYRANEQFF.

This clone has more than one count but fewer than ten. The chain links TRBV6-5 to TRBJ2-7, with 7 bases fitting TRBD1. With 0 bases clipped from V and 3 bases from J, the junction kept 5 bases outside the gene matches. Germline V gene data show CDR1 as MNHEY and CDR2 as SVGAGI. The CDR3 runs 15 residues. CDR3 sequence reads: CASSYSGQGDYEQYF. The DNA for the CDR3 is TGTGCCAGCAGTTACTCGGGCCAGGGGGACTACGAGCAGTACTTC.

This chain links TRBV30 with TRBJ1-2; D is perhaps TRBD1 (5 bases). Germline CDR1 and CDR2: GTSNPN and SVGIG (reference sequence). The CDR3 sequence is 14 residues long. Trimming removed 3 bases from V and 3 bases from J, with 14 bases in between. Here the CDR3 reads CAWSSQGGDYGYTF. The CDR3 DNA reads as TGTGCCTGGAGCTCCCAAGGAGGGGACTATGGCTACACCTTC.

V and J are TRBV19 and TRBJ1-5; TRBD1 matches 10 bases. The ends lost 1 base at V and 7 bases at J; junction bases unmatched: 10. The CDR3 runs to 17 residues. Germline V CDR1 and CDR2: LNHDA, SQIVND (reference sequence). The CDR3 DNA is TGTGCCAGTAGTATAGTCGGGGGGACAGGGGTTATGCAGCCCCAGCATTTT. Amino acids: CASSIVGGTGVMQPQHF. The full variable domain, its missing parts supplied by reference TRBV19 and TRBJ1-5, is DGGITQSPKYLFRKEGQNVTLSCEQNLNHDAMYWYRQDPGQGLRLIYYSQIVNDFQKGDIAEGYSVSREKKESFPLTVTSAQKNPTAFYLCASSIVGGTGVMQPQHFGDGTRLSIL.

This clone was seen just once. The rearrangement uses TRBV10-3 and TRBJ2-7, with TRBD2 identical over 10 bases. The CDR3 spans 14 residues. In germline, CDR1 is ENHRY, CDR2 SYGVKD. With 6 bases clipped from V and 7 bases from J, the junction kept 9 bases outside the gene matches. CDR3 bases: TGTGCCATCAGGGGGGGACTAGCGACAGAAGAGCAGTACTTC. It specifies CAIRGGLATEEQYF.

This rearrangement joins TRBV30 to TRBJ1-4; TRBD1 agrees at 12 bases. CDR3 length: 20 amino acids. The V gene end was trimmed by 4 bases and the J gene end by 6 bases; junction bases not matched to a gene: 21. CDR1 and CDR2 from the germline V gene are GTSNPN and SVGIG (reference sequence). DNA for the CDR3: TGTGCCTGGACCCCGAGGTGGGGACAGGGGGCGCTTGGTGGTTATGAAAAACTGTTTTTT. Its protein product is CAWTPRWGQGALGGYEKLFF.

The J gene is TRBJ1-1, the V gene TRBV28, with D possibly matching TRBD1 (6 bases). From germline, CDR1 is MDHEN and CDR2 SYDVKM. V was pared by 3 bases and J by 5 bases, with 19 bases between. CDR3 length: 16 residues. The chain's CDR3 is CASSFRINRERTEAFF. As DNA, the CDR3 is TGTGCCAGCAGTTTCAGGATCAACAGGGAGAGGACTGAAGCTTTCTTT.

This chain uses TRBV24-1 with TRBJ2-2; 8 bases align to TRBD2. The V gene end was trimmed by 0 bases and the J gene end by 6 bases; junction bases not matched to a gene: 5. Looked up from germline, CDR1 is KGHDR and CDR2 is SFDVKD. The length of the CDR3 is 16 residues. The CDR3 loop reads CATSDLGTRGAGELFF. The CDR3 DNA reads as TGTGCCACCAGTGATTTGGGGACTAGGGGGGCCGGGGAGCTGTTTTTT.

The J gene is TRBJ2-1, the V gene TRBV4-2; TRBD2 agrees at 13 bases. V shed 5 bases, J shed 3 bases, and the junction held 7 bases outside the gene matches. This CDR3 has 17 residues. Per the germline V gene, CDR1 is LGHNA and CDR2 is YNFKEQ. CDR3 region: CASSGRLAGGNYNEQFF. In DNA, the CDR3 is TGTGCCAGCAGCGGCCGACTAGCGGGAGGAAACTACAATGAGCAGTTCTTC.

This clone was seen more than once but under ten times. For the CDR3, the DNA is TGTGCCTGGAGTGTCACAGGGAGGGGGGGCAATCAGCCCCAGCATTTT. As protein: CAWSVTGRGGNQPQHF. The chain carries TRBV30 and TRBJ1-5; D may be TRBD1 (6 bases). V lost 0 bases and J 2 bases, leaving 14 bases between the germline ends. CDR1 and CDR2 (germline): GTSNPN, SVGIG (reference sequence). The length of the CDR3 is 16 residues.

The DNA of the CDR3 is TGTGCCAGTAGTATAGGAGGGAGCAGCCAAGAGACCCAGTACTTC. Translating gives CASSIGGSSQETQYF. V is TRBV19 and J is TRBJ2-5, with D tentatively TRBD2 (5 bases). This CDR3 comprises 15 residues. The V and J ends lost 1 base and 1 base respectively, with 10 bases between them. Germline values: CDR1 LNHDA, CDR2 SQIVND (reference sequence).

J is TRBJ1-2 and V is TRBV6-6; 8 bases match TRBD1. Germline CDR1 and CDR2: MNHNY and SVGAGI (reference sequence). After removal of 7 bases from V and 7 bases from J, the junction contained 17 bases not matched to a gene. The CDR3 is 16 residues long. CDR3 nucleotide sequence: TGTGCCAGCACCCTAGAGCTACCCGGGACAGGTAGTGGCTACACCTTC. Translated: CASTLELPGTGSGYTF.

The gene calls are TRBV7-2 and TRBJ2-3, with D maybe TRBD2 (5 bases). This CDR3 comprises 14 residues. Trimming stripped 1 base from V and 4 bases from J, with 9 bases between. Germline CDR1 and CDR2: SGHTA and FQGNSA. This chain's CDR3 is CASSLGRVADTQYF. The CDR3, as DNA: TGTGCCAGCAGCTTAGGGCGGGTTGCAGATACGCAGTATTTT.

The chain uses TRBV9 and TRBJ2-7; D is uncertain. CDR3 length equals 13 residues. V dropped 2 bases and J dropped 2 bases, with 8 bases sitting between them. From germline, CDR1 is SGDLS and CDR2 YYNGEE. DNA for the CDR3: TGTGCCAGCAGCGTGGGCAGTGCCTACGAGCAGTACTTC. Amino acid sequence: CASSVGSAYEQYF.

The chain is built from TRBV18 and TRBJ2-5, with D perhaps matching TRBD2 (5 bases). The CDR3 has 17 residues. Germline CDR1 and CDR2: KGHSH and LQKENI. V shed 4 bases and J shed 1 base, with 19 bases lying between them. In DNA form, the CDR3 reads TGTGCCAGCTCACTCAGACCAGCGGCAGGAACCCAAGAGACCCAGTACTTC. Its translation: CASSLRPAAGTQETQYF.

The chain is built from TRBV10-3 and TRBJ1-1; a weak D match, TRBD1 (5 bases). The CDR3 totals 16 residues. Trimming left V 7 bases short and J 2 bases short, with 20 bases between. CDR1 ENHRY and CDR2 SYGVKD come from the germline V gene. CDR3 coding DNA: TGTGCCATCAAATTATCCGACGGGGGACTAAACACTGAAGCTTTCTTT. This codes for CAIKLSDGGLNTEAFF.

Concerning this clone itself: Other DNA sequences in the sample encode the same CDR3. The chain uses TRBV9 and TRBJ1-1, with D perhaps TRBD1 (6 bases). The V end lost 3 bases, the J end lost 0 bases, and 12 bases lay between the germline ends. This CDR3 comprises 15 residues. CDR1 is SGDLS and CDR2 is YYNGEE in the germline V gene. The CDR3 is CASSAGEGMNTEAFF. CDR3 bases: TGTGCCAGCAGCGCAGGGGAGGGGATGAACACTGAAGCTTTCTTT.

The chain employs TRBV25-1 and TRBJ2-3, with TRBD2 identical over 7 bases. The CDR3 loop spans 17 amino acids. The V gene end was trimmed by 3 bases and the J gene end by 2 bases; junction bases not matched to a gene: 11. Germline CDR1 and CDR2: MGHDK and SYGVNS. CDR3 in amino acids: CASSESIAGDNTDTQYF. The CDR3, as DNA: TGTGCCAGCAGTGAGTCTATCGCGGGGGATAACACAGATACGCAGTATTTT.

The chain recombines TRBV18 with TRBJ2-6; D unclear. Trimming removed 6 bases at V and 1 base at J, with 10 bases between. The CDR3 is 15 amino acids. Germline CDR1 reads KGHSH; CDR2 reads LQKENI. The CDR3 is CASSPQVSGANVLTF. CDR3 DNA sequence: TGTGCCAGCTCTCCTCAGGTGTCTGGGGCCAACGTCCTGACTTTC. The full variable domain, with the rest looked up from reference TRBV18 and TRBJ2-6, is NAGVMQNPRHLVRRRGQEARLRCSPMKGHSHVYWYRQLPEEGLKFMVYLQKENIIDESGMPKERFSAEFPKEGPSILRIQQVVRGDSAAYFCASSPQVSGANVLTFGAGSRLTVL.

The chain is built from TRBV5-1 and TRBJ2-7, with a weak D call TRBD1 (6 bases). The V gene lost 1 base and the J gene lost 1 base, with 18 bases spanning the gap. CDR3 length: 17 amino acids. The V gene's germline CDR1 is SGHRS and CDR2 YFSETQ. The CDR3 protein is CASSLYQYRVRSYEQYF. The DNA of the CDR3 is TGCGCCAGCAGCTTGTACCAATACAGGGTTAGGTCCTACGAGCAGTACTTC.

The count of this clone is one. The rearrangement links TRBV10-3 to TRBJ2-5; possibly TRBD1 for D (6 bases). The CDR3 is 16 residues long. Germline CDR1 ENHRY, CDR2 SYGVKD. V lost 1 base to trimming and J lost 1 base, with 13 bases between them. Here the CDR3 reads CAISEFTGPAQETQYF. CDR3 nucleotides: TGTGCCATCAGTGAGTTCACAGGGCCTGCCCAAGAGACCCAGTACTTC.

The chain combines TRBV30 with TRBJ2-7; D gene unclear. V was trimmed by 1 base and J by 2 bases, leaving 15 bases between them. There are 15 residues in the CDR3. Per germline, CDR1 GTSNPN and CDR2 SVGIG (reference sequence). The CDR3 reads CAWSAKAQETYEQYF. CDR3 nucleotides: TGTGCCTGGAGTGCCAAGGCGCAGGAAACCTACGAGCAGTACTTC.

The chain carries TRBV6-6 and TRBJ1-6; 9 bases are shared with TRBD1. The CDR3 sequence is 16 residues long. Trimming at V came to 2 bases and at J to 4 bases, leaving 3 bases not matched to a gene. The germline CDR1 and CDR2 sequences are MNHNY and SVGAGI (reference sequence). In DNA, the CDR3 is TGTGCCAGCAGTTACGGGGACAGGGTTTATAATTCACCCCTCCACTTT. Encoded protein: CASSYGDRVYNSPLHF.

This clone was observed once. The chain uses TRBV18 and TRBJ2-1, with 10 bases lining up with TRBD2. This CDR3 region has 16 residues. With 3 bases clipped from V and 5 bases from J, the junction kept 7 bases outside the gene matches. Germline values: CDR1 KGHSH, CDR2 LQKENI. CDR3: CASSPASGGWNNEQFF. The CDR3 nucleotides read TGTGCCAGCTCACCCGCTAGCGGGGGATGGAACAATGAGCAGTTCTTC.

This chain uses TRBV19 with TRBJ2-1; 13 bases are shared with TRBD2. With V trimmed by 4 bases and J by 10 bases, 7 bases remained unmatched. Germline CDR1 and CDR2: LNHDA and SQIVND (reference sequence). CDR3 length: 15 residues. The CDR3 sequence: CASSSRLAGGSEQFF. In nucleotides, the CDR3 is TGTGCCAGTAGTAGCAGACTAGCGGGAGGCTCGGAGCAGTTCTTC.

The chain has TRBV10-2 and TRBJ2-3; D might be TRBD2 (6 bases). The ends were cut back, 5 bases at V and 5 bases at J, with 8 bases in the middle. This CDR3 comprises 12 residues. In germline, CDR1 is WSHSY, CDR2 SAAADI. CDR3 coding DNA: TGCGCCAGCAGTCGGGAGTTAGATACGCAGTATTTT. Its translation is CASSRELDTQYF.

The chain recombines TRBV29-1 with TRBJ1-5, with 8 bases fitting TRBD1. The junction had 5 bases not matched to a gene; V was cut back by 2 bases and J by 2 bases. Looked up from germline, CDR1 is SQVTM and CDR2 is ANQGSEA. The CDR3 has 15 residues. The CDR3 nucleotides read TGCAGCGTTGAAACAGGGGGAGGCGGCAATCAGCCCCAGCATTTT. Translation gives CSVETGGGGNQPQHF.